Listed here are 17 T cell receptor beta chains from one sample, sequenced in a study of Ad26.COV2.S vaccination and SARS-CoV-2 variants. The treatment is: roughly 19 received Ad26.COV2.S at low or high dose, single or two shots; a few received placebo; per-sample allocation not given. Sample collection was performed on day 63 after the first vaccine or placebo injection. The repertoire was sequenced with immunoSEQ multiplex PCR; TCRdb's copy has only in-frame clones and lacks some. The profile covers about 370,000 clones, with approximately 86% appearing a single time and 3.5% taken by the ten largest. Material: peripheral blood, obtained in a trial of Ad26.COV2.S vaccine versus placebo. The origin of the receptors is a person between 18 and 65 years old who received the Ad26.COV2.S COVID-19 vaccine or a placebo.

The chain is built from TRBV5-6 and TRBJ2-3, with D unresolved. Germline V gene lookup returns CDR1 SGHDT and CDR2 YYEEEE. The CDR3 spans 12 residues. Trimming took off 1 base at V and 8 bases at J, with 8 bases between the two ends. The DNA for the CDR3 is TGTGCCAGCAGCTTGCCAGTCGCTACGCAGTATTTT. Its translation: CASSLPVATQYF.

This clone was counted a single time. The chain joins TRBV11-2 to TRBJ2-3; D gene unclear. The CDR3 runs to 12 residues. Germline CDR1 and CDR2: SGHAT and FQNNGV. Trimming stripped 3 bases from V and 14 bases from J, with 15 bases between. The CDR3 region has the DNA TGTGCCAGCAGCTTTGGAAGCGTTGTGCCGTATTTT. Protein sequence: CASSFGSVVPYF.

The table lists this clone with a count of one. V is TRBV4-1 and J is TRBJ1-1, with TRBD1 as a possible D gene (5 bases). The CDR3 covers 15 residues. CDR1 and CDR2 from the germline V gene are MGHRA and YSYEKL. Trimming pared 3 bases from V and 3 bases from J, leaving 14 bases between. CDR3 region: CASSQRLDTHTEAFF. In nucleotides, the CDR3 is TGCGCCAGCAGCCAGAGACTGGACACCCACACTGAAGCTTTCTTT.

The chain is built from TRBV7-2 and TRBJ1-1; weak D call: TRBD1 (6 bases). The CDR3 has 14 residues. Germline CDR1 reads SGHTA; CDR2 reads FQGNSA. V was cut by 0 bases and J by 5 bases, with 10 bases left in between. This CDR3 reads CASSLAGTFTEAFF. The CDR3 DNA sequence: TGTGCCAGCAGCTTAGCCGGGACATTTACTGAAGCTTTCTTT.

This clone was recorded once. The V call is TRBV10-2, the J call TRBJ1-5; TRBD1 is a possible D gene (6 bases). V lost 6 bases, J lost 6 bases, and 24 bases lay in between. CDR3 size: 17 residues. The V gene's germline CDR1 is WSHSY and CDR2 SAAADI. The CDR3 reads CASRAGDTLRSGQPQHF. The CDR3 DNA sequence: TGCGCCAGCAGAGCGGGGGACACCCTCCGGTCGGGTCAGCCCCAGCATTTT.

V gene TRBV4-1 combines with J gene TRBJ1-5; 10 bases are a match to TRBD1. The CDR3 runs 17 residues. The germline gives CDR1 MGHRA, CDR2 YSYEKL. Trimming took 4 bases from V and 5 from J; bases not matched to a gene: 11. CDR3 loop: CASSPGTGVMRDQPQHF. CDR3 in DNA: TGCGCCAGCAGCCCCGGGACAGGGGTTATGAGGGATCAGCCCCAGCATTTT.

CDR3 residues: CASSQDLGYEQYF. DNA for the CDR3: TGTGCCAGCAGCCAAGATTTGGGGTACGAGCAGTACTTC. The chain carries TRBV3-1 (or the pseudogene TRBV3-2) and TRBJ2-7; no firm D call. The ends were cut back, 0 bases at V and 4 bases at J, with 7 bases in the middle. CDR3 length: 13 residues. Germline V gene lookup returns CDR1 LGHDT and CDR2 YNNKEL (reference sequence).

The chain joins TRBV7-9 to TRBJ1-2; perhaps TRBD1 as D (6 bases). Per the germline V gene, CDR1 is SEHNR and CDR2 is FQNEAQ (reference sequence). The CDR3 covers 14 residues. V lost 5 bases, J lost 5 bases, and 15 bases lay in between. The chain's CDR3 is CASSLGPGAYGYTF. The CDR3 DNA is TGTGCCAGCAGCCTGGGGCCAGGGGCTTATGGCTACACCTTC.

The chain employs TRBV5-8 and TRBJ2-5, with TRBD1 matching over 8 bases. This CDR3 spans 14 amino acids. The V segment lost 3 bases and the J segment 5 bases; nucleotides outside the gene matches: 6. The germline CDR1 and CDR2 sequences are SGHTS and YDEGEE. CDR3 coding DNA: TGTGCCAGCAGCTCTGGACAGGGTTTGGAGACCCAGTACTTC. Its translation is CASSSGQGLETQYF.

Remarks on this clone: One end of the junction does not line up with germline, which may come from a read error. The chain is built from TRBV18 and TRBJ1-4; D gene ambiguous. This CDR3 comprises 15 residues. The germline CDR1 and CDR2 sequences are KGHSH and LQKENI. The CDR3 DNA is TGTGCCAGCTCACCCTCGTTTCCAACTAAAGAAAAACTGTTTTTT. Translation: CASSPSFPTKEKLFF.

The chain has TRBV20-1 and TRBJ1-1; D is uncertain. There are 11 residues in the CDR3. CDR1 and CDR2 from the germline V gene are DFQATT and SNEGSKA (reference sequence). V was cut by 6 bases and J by 8 bases, with 13 bases left in between. CDR3 region: CSALEAREAFF. In DNA, the CDR3 is TGCAGTGCCCTCGAGGCCCGGGAAGCTTTCTTT.

The chain has TRBV2 and TRBJ1-1, with 9 bases aligning to TRBD1. V was pared by 6 bases and J by 5 bases, with 4 bases of the junction left unmatched. CDR1 is SNHLY and CDR2 is FYNNEI in the germline V gene. The CDR3 consists of 13 residues. Here the CDR3 reads CASRADRGTEAFF. The CDR3 nucleotides are TGTGCCAGCAGAGCCGACAGGGGGACTGAAGCTTTCTTT. The entire variable domain, with the rest obtained from reference TRBV2 and TRBJ1-1, is as follows: EPEVTQTPSHQVTQMGQEVILRCVPISNHLYFYWYRQILGQKVEFLVSFYNNEISEKSEIFDDQFSVERPDGSNFTLKIRSTKLEDSAMYFCASRADRGTEAFFGQGTRLTVV.

This chain uses TRBV24-1 with TRBJ1-4, with a possible D match to TRBD1 (6 bases). The CDR3 has 13 residues. Per the germline V gene, CDR1 is KGHDR and CDR2 is SFDVKD. The ends were cut back, 4 bases at V and 6 bases at J, with 8 bases in the middle. CDR3 in amino acids: CATSEPGDEKLFF. CDR3 DNA sequence: TGTGCCACCAGTGAACCAGGGGATGAAAAACTGTTTTTT.

This rearrangement joins TRBV5-4 to TRBJ2-1; D is undetermined. The CDR3 is 15 amino acids. Germline V CDR1 and CDR2: SGHNT, YYREEE (reference sequence). The germline V and J ends were trimmed by 2 bases and 5 bases, with 14 bases remaining between them. The CDR3: CASSLSRSFNNEQFF. The CDR3 DNA sequence: TGTGCCAGCAGCTTATCCAGAAGCTTCAACAATGAGCAGTTCTTC.

The chain has TRBV7-2 and TRBJ1-2; no reliable D call. CDR1 is SGHTA and CDR2 is FQGNSA in the germline V gene. This CDR3 comprises 12 residues. V was cut by 5 bases and J by 8 bases, with 12 bases left in between. The CDR3 loop is CASSESRGGYTF. CDR3 sequence (DNA): TGTGCCAGCAGCGAATCCCGGGGAGGCTACACCTTC.

The rearrangement links TRBV5-4 to TRBJ2-7; D unclear. There are 13 residues in the CDR3. Trimming left V 0 bases short and J 3 bases short, with 7 bases between. CDR1 SGHNT and CDR2 YYREEE come from the germline V gene (reference sequence). This CDR3 is CASSLEGSYEQYF. DNA for the CDR3: TGTGCCAGCAGCTTGGAGGGCAGCTACGAGCAGTACTTC.

The V call is TRBV6-6, the J call TRBJ2-1, with 14 bases that match TRBD2. CDR1 MNHNY and CDR2 SVGAGI come from the germline V gene (reference sequence). J gave up 9 bases and V 4 bases, and 5 bases lay outside the gene matches. The CDR3 consists of 15 residues. The CDR3 region is CASSSGLAGGSEQFF. In DNA form, the CDR3 reads TGTGCCAGCAGTTCTGGACTAGCGGGAGGCAGTGAGCAGTTCTTC.